Below are 7 T cell receptor beta chains sequenced from a single sample in a study of T cell clones after liver transplantation. Assay used: immunoSEQ multiplex PCR; TCRdb lists only in-frame clones, some missing. The repertoire holds nearly 55,000 clones, with 84% as singletons. The specimen comprised CD4+ T cells from blood, sampled before liver transplant. The source is a human donor who received a liver transplant.

The sample holds one count of this clone. The chain combines TRBV2 with TRBJ2-1, with 8 bases fitting TRBD2. V dropped 3 bases and J dropped 13; count of bases not matched to a gene: 2. The CDR3 has 11 amino acids. Germline V gene sequence: CDR1 SNHLY, CDR2 FYNNEI. The CDR3 DNA is TGTGCCAGCAGTGACGGGACTAGTCAGTTCTTC. Its protein product is CASSDGTSQFF. The variable domain in full, completed from reference TRBV2 and TRBJ2-1, reads EPEVTQTPSHQVTQMGQEVILRCVPISNHLYFYWYRQILGQKVEFLVSFYNNEISEKSEIFDDQFSVERPDGSNFTLKIRSTKLEDSAMYFCASSDGTSQFFGPGTRLTVL.

In its sample, this clone was seen a few times. The chain couples TRBV6-1 to TRBJ2-3; no reliable D call. This CDR3 comprises 11 residues. The germline V gene has CDR1 MNHNS and CDR2 SASEGT. Trimming removed 7 bases at V and 7 bases at J, with 9 bases between. As DNA, the CDR3 is TGTGCCAGCACCCACCACAATACGCAGTATTTT. This translates into CASTHHNTQYF.

This clone appeared once. The chain combines TRBV28 with TRBJ1-5; 8 bases are shared with TRBD1. This CDR3 region has 15 residues. CDR1 is MDHEN, CDR2 SYDVKM, per germline. With 6 bases clipped from V and 0 bases from J, the junction kept 4 bases outside the gene matches. The DNA for the CDR3 is TGTGCCAGCAGGTCCGGGACAGGTAGCAATCAGCCCCAGCATTTT. Its translation: CASRSGTGSNQPQHF.

This chain links TRBV18 with TRBJ2-5, with D maybe TRBD1 (6 bases). The V gene's germline CDR1 is KGHSH and CDR2 LQKENI. The CDR3 consists of 13 residues. The germline V and J ends were trimmed by 8 bases and 1 base, with 11 bases remaining between them. DNA for the CDR3: TGTGCCAGCGCTCAGGGGTCCCAAGAGACCCAGTACTTC. It is translated as CASAQGSQETQYF.

The chain employs TRBV6-4 and TRBJ2-3; 11 bases fit TRBD1. J was trimmed by 4 bases and V by 0 bases; bases with no gene match: 9. Germline values: CDR1 MRHNA, CDR2 SNTAGT. The CDR3 consists of 18 residues. The CDR3 sequence: CASSDSGPGTGGPDTQYF. CDR3 nucleotides: TGTGCCAGCAGTGACTCAGGCCCCGGGACAGGGGGTCCAGATACGCAGTATTTT.

This chain connects TRBV7-2 to TRBJ1-6; 9 bases fit TRBD1. From germline, CDR1 is SGHTA and CDR2 FQGNSA. Unmatched junction bases numbered 6, after V lost 2 bases and J lost 7 bases. The CDR3 spans 16 residues. The CDR3 protein is CASSLLGTGLNSPLHF. CDR3 bases: TGTGCCAGCAGCTTATTAGGGACAGGGCTAAATTCACCCCTCCACTTT.

This chain connects TRBV7-3 to TRBJ2-2; D possibly corresponds to TRBD2 (5 bases). Trimming stripped 8 bases from V and 3 bases from J, with 10 bases between. Germline CDR1 is SGHTA and CDR2 is FQGTGA. The length of the CDR3 is 13 residues. CDR3 nucleotides: TGTGCCAGCTCCGAGGGATACACCGGGGAGCTGTTTTTT. It translates to CASSEGYTGELFF. Full variable domain (rest looked up from reference TRBV7-3 and TRBJ2-2): GAGVSQTPSNKVTEKGKYVELRCDPISGHTALYWYRQSLGQGPEFLIYFQGTGAADDSGLPNDRFFAVRPEGSVSTLKIQRTERGDSAVYLCASSEGYTGELFFGEGSRLTVL.